This T cell receptor (beta chain) was retrieved from a study of T cells in Graves' hyperthyroidism and ophthalmopathy. As for the study in general: The authors collected peripheral blood at initial diagnosis, before any treatment.

There are 15 residues in the CDR3. Trimming pared 3 bases from V and 9 bases from J, leaving 15 bases between. CDR1 is LNHDA and CDR2 is SQIVND in the germline V gene (reference sequence). Fresh peripheral blood, 8 to 10 ml, was the source of the PBMCs. TCR beta CDR3 regions were amplified from RNA. HTBI primers drove first-round RT-PCR of the TCR CDR3. Each CDR3 protein gets one entry after TCRdb re-called the multiplex PCR reads with MiXCR. The profile shows more than 350,000 distinct CDR3 sequences, 17% of them singletons. The chain carries TRBV19 and TRBJ1-6; D is unresolved. The specimen was blood. The TCR was taken from a woman in her twenties or thirties with Graves' hyperthyroidism that later progressed to Graves' ophthalmopathy. CDR3 protein: CASSMGGSRGSPLHF. As DNA, the CDR3 is TGTGCCAGTAGTATGGGAGGGAGCCGGGGTTCACCCCTCCACTTT.